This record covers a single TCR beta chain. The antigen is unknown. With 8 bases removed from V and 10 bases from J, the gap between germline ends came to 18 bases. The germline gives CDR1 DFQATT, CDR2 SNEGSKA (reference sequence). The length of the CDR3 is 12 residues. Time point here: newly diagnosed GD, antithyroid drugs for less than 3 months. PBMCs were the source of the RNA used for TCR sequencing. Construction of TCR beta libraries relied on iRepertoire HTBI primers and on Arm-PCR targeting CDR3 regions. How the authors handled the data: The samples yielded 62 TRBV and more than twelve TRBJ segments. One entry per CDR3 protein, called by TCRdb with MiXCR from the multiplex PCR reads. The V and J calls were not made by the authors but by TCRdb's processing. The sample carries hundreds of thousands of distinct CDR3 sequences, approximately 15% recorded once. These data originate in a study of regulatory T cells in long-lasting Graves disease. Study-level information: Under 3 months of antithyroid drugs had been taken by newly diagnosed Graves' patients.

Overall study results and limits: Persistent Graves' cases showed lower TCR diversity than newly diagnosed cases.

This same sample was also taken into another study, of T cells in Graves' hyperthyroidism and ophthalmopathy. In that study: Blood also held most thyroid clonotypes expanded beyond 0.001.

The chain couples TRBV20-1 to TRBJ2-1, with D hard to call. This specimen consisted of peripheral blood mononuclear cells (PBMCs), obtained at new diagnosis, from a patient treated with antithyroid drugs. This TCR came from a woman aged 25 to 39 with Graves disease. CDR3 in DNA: TGCAGTTGCCTTAGGGTTGTAGGGGAGCAGTTCTTC. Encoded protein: CSCLRVVGEQFF.